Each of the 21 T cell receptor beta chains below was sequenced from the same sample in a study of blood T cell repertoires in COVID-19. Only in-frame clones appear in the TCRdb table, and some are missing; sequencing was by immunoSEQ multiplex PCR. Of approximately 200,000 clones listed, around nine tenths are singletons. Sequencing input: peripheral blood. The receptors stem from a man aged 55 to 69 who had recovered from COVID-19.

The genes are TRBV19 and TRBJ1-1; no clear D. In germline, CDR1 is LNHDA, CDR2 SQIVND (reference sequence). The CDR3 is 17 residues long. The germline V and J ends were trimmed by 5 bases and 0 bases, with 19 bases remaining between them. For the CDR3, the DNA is TGTGCCAGTAGTTTTCGGCCAGGAACCGATATGAACACTGAAGCTTTCTTT. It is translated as CASSFRPGTDMNTEAFF.

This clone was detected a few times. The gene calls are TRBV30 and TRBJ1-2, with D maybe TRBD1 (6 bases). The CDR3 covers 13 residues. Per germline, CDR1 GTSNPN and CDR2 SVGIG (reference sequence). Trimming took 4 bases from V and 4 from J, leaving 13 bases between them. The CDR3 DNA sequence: TGTGCCTGGACCAGGGGCGACCCCTATGGCTACACCTTC. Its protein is CAWTRGDPYGYTF. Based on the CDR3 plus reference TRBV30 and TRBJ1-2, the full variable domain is SQTIHQWPATLVQPVGSPLSLECTVEGTSNPNLYWYRQAAGRGLQLLFYSVGIGQISSEVPQNLSASRPQDRQFILSSKKLLLSDSGFYLCAWTRGDPYGYTFGSGTRLTVV.

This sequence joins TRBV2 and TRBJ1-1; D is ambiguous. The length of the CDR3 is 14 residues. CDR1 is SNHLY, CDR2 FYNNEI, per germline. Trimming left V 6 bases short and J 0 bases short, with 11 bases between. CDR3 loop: CASREELVNTEAFF. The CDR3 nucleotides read TGTGCCAGCAGAGAGGAGTTGGTGAACACTGAAGCTTTCTTT.

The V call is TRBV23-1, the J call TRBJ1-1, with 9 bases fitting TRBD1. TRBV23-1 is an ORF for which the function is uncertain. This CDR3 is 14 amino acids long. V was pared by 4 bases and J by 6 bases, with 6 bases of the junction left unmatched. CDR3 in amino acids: CASSPGGTGPEAFF. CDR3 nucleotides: TGCGCCAGCAGTCCCGGAGGGACAGGGCCTGAAGCTTTCTTT.

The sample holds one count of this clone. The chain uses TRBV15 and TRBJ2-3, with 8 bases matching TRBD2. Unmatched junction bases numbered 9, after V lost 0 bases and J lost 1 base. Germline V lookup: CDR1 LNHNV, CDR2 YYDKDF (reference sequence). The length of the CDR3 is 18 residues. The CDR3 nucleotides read TGTGCCACCAGCAGAGAAGTGTTTGATAGCGGGGGCACAGATACGCAGTATTTT. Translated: CATSREVFDSGGTDTQYF. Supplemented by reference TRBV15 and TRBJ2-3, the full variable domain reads DAMVIQNPRYQVTQFGKPVTLSCSQTLNHNVMYWYQQKSSQAPKLLFHYYDKDFNNEADTPDNFQSRRPNTSFCFLDIRSPGLGDTAMYLCATSREVFDSGGTDTQYFGPGTRLTVL.

CDR3 region: CASSYSEGDHQPQHF. The CDR3 nucleotides are TGTGCCAGCAGTTACTCCGAGGGAGACCATCAGCCCCAGCATTTT. The chain combines TRBV6-5 with TRBJ1-5; D is unclear. Looked up from germline, CDR1 is MNHEY and CDR2 is SVGAGI. Trimming took 0 bases from V and 5 from J, leaving 11 bases between them. The CDR3 has 15 amino acids.

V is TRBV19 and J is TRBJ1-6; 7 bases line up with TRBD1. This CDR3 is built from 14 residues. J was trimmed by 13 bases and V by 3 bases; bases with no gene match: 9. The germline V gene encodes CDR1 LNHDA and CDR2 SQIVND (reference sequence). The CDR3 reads CASSIRQGIIPLHF. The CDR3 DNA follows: TGTGCCAGTAGTATTCGACAGGGTATTATTCCCCTCCACTTT.

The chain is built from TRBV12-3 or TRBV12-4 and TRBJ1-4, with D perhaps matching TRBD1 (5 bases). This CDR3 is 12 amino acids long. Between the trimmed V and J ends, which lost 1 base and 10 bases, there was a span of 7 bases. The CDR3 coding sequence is TGTGCCAGCAGTTTAGGGGGGGGAAAACTGTTTTTT. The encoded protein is CASSLGGGKLFF.

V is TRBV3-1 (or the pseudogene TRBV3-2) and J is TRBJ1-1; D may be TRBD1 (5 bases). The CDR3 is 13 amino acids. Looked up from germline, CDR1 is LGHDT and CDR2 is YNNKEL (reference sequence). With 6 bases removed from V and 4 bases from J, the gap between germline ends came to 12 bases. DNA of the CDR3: TGTGCCAGCAGGGGAGGGGCGAGCACTGAAGCTTTCTTT. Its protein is CASRGGASTEAFF.

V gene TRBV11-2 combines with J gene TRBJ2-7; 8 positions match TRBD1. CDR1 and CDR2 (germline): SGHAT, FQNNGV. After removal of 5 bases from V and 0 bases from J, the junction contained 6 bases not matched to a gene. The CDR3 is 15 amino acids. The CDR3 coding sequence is TGTGCCAGCAGCGTCCGACAGGGGCTCTCCTACGAGCAGTACTTC. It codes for CASSVRQGLSYEQYF. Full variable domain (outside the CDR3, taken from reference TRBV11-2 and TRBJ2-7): EAGVAQSPRYKIIEKRQSVAFWCNPISGHATLYWYQQILGQGPKLLIQFQNNGVVDDSQLPKDRFSAERLKGVDSTLKIQPAKLEDSAVYLCASSVRQGLSYEQYFGPGTRLTVT.

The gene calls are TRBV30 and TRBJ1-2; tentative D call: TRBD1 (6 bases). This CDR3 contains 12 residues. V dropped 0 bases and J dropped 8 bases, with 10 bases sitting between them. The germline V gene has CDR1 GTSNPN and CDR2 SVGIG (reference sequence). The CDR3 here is CAWSVRDRGYTF. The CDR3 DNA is TGTGCCTGGAGTGTACGCGACAGGGGCTACACCTTC.

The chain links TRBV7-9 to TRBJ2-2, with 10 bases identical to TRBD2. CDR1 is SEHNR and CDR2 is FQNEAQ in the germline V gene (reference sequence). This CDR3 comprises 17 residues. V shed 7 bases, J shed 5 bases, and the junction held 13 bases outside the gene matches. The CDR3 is CASTLGVLAGETGELFF. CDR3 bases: TGTGCCAGCACCCTAGGGGTGCTAGCGGGAGAAACCGGGGAGCTGTTTTTT.

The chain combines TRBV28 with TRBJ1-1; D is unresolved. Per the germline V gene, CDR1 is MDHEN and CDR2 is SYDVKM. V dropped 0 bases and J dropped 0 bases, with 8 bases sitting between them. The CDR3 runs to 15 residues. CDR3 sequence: CASSLWGTVNTEAFF. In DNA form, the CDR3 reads TGTGCCAGCAGTTTATGGGGCACAGTGAACACTGAAGCTTTCTTT.

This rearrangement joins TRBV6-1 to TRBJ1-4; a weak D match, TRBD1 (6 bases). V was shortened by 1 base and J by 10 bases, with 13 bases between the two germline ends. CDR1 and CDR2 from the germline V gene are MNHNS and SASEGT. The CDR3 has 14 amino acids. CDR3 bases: TGTGCCAGCAGTGAAGTTAGGGGGTTCGGAAAACTGTTTTTT. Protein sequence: CASSEVRGFGKLFF.

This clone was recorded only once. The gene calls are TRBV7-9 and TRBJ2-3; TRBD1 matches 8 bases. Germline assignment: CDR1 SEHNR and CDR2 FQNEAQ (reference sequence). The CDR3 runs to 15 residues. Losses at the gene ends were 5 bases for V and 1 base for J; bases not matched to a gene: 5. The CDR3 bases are TGTGCCAGCAGCAACCGGACAGGGCGCACAGATACGCAGTATTTT. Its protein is CASSNRTGRTDTQYF.

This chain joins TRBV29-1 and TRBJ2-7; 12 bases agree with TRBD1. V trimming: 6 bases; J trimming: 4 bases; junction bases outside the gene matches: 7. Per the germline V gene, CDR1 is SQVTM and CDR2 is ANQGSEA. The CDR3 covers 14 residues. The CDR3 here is CSVGDRGHLYEQYF. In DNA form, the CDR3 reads TGCAGCGTCGGGGACAGGGGGCACCTATACGAGCAGTACTTC.

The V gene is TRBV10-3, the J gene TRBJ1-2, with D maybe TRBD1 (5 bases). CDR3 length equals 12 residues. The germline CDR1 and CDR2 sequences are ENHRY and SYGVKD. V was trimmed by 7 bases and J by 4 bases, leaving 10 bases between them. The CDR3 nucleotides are TGTGCCATCAACGGGGGTCCCTATGGCTACACCTTC. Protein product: CAINGGPYGYTF.

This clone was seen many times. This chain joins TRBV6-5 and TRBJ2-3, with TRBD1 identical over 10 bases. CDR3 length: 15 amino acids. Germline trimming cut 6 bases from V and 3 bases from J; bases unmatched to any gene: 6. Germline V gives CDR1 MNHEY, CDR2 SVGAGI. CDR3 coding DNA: TGTGCCAGCAGCTCCGGGACAGGGGAGACAGATACGCAGTATTTT. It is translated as CASSSGTGETDTQYF.

In nucleotides, the CDR3 is TGTGCCAGCAGCCCCCGGCGGGGGACTAGCGGGATCAAACTTCAGTACTTC. It is translated as CASSPRRGTSGIKLQYF. The chain uses TRBV3-1 (or the pseudogene TRBV3-2) and TRBJ2-4; 13 bases agree with TRBD2. The J segment lost 11 bases and the V segment lost 4 bases, leaving 14 bases of the junction unmatched. The germline V gene has CDR1 LGHDT and CDR2 YNNKEL (reference sequence). The CDR3 is 17 amino acids.

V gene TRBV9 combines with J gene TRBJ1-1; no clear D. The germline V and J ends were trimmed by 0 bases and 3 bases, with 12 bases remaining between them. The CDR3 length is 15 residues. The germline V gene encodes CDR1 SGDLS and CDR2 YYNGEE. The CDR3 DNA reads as TGTGCCAGCAGCGTAGTGGCAGGAACGGACACTGAAGCTTTCTTT. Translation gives CASSVVAGTDTEAFF.

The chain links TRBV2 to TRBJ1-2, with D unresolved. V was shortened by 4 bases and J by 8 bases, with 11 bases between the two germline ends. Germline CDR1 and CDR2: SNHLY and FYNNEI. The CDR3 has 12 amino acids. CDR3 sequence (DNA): TGTGCCAGCAGTGGTCCTGAACGGGGCTACACCTTC. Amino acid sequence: CASSGPERGYTF.